This TCR beta chain was sequenced in a study of blood T cell repertoires in COVID-19. Sequencing was performed with immunoSEQ multiplex PCR; in TCRdb, only in-frame clones are kept and a portion is missing. The data contain about 180,000 clones, about 83% of them singletons. This CDR3 region has 13 residues. CDR1 is MNHEY, CDR2 SVGAGI, per germline. Trimming took 9 bases from V and 2 from J, leaving 13 bases between them. The sample comprised PBMCs or T cells enriched from blood (not recorded which). The TCR comes from a woman in her 30s who had recovered from COVID-19. The chain is built from TRBV6-5 and TRBJ2-5; no definite D call. The CDR3, as DNA: TGTGCCAGTTCGAGGAACCGTCAAGAGACCCAGTACTTC. Translation gives CASSRNRQETQYF.